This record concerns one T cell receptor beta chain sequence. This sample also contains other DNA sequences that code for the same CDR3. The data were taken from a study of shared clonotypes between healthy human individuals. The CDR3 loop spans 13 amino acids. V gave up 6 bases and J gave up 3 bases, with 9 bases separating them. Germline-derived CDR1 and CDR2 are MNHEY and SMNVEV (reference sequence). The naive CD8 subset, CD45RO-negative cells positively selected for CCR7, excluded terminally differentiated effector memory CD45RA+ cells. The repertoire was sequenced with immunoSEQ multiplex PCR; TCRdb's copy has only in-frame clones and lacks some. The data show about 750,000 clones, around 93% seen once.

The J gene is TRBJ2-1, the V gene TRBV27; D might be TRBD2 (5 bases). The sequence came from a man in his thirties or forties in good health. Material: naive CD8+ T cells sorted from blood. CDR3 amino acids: CASSLGLYNEQFF. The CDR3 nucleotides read TGTGCCAGCAGCCTCGGACTCTACAATGAGCAGTTCTTC.